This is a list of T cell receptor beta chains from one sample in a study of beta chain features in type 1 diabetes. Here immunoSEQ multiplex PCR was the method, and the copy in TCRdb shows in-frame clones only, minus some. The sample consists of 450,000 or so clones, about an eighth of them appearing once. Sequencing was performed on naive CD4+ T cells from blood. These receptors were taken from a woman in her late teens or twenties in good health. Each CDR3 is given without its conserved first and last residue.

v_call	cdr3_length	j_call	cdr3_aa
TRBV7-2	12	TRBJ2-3	ASSYDRGPDTQY
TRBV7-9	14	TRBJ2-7	ASSLILRRDSYEQY
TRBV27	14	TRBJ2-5	ASRRQTTRGRETQY
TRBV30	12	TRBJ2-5	AWSLASGSETQY
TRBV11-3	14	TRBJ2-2	ASRTSGTGSTGELF
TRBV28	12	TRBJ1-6	ASSLSLGGLPLH
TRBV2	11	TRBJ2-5	ASRVEAQETQY
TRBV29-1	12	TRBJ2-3	SVHVAGRADTQY
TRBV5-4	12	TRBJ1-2	ASSTRQGRYGYT
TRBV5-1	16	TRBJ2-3	ASSLVSSGGRSTDTQY
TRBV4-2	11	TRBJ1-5	ASSQDIGQPQH
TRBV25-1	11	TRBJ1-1	ASSIGRSTEAF
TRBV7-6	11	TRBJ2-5	ASSLGHQETQY
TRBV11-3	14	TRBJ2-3	ASSVGTSGTTDTQY
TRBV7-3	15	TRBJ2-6	ASSPRGQTSGANVLT
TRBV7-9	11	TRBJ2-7	ASSPGAVYEQY
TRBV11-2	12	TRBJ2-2	ASSPPRRTGELF
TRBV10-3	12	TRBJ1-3	ATSPETSGNTIY
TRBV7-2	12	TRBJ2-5	ASSLAGLQETQY
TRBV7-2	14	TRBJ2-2	ASSFVIATNPGELF
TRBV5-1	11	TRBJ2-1	ASSFPLSGEQF
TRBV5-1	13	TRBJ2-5	ASRASGSVGETQY